These 9 T cell receptor beta chains originate from one sample sequenced in a study of T cell changes during pregnancy in multiple sclerosis. Produced via immunoSEQ multiplex PCR; TCRdb's table is partial and in-frame only. The sample carries about 24,000 clones, 90% recorded once. This material consisted of CD8+ T cells from peripheral blood mononuclear cells, taken in the third trimester of pregnancy. The receptors come from a female donor in good health, enrolled as a control in a pregnancy study.

In its sample, this clone was seen once. The chain recombines TRBV6-5 with TRBJ2-3; TRBD2 aligns across 8 bases. This CDR3 has 15 residues. The V gene's germline CDR1 is MNHEY and CDR2 SVGAGI. With 7 bases clipped from V and 3 bases from J, the junction kept 9 bases outside the gene matches. The CDR3, as DNA: TGTGCCAGCAACCCTTTAGCGGGAAGGACAGATACGCAGTATTTT. Protein: CASNPLAGRTDTQYF.

The rearrangement uses TRBV29-1 and TRBJ2-7, with D perhaps TRBD1 (6 bases). The CDR3 extends over 16 amino acids. In germline, CDR1 is SQVTM, CDR2 ANQGSEA. The V end lost 4 bases, the J end lost 4 bases, and 23 bases lay between the germline ends. Here the CDR3 DNA reads TGCAGCGTTGTCGGGGACAAGGCCCCCCAAAAATACGAGCAGTACTTC. Encoded protein: CSVVGDKAPQKYEQYF.

This clone showed up just once. V is TRBV4-1 and J is TRBJ2-7; 7 bases line up with TRBD2. The CDR3 is 15 residues long. In germline, CDR1 is MGHRA, CDR2 YSYEKL. J lost 0 bases, V lost 3 bases, and 5 bases had no gene match. The CDR3: CASSQGRDYSYEQYF. The CDR3 DNA reads as TGCGCCAGCAGCCAGGGCCGGGACTACTCCTACGAGCAGTACTTC.

This chain joins TRBV28 and TRBJ1-1; a possible D gene is TRBD1 (5 bases). The V gene lost 2 bases and the J gene lost 0 bases, with 19 bases spanning the gap. The length of the CDR3 is 18 residues. The germline gives CDR1 MDHEN, CDR2 SYDVKM. CDR3 nucleotides: TGTGCCAGCAGTTTAGACAGAATCAAAACCACTATGAACACTGAAGCTTTCTTT. It yields the protein CASSLDRIKTTMNTEAFF.

The chain links TRBV15 to TRBJ1-5, with D uncertain. Germline-derived CDR1 and CDR2 are LNHNV and YYDKDF (reference sequence). The CDR3 sequence is 15 residues long. Trimming removed 0 bases from V and 4 bases from J, with 10 bases in between. This CDR3 reads CATSRDLRGNQPQHF. The CDR3 DNA reads TGTGCCACCAGCAGAGATCTCCGAGGAAATCAGCCCCAGCATTTT.

The V and J genes are TRBV6-1 and TRBJ1-1, with TRBD1 matching 10 bases. The CDR3 length is 13 residues. Germline CDR1 MNHNS, CDR2 SASEGT. V was pared by 6 bases and J by 3 bases, with 1 base of the junction left unmatched. The CDR3 DNA follows: TGTGCCAGCAGGGGGACAGGGGACACTGAAGCTTTCTTT. It encodes CASRGTGDTEAFF.

The V and J genes are TRBV5-6 and TRBJ2-3; maybe TRBD1 (6 bases). In germline, CDR1 is SGHDT, CDR2 YYEEEE. V was pared by 2 bases and J by 2 bases, with 9 bases between. The CDR3 is 14 amino acids. DNA for the CDR3: TGTGCCAGCAGCTTACAGGGTCTCACAGATACGCAGTATTTT. It yields the protein CASSLQGLTDTQYF.

The chain has TRBV6-6 and TRBJ1-5; D possibly corresponds to TRBD1 (6 bases). The CDR3 consists of 15 residues. V was shortened by 2 bases and J by 4 bases, with 12 bases between the two germline ends. Germline CDR1 MNHNY, CDR2 SVGAGI (reference sequence). DNA for the CDR3: TGTGCCAGCAGTTACGAATGGACAGTTAATCAGCCCCAGCATTTT. Translated: CASSYEWTVNQPQHF.

As DNA, the CDR3 is TGTGCCAGCAGCACGGGTGGAGATACGCAGTATTTT. Amino acid sequence: CASSTGGDTQYF. The chain employs TRBV5-6 and TRBJ2-3; D remains unclear. This CDR3 comprises 12 residues. V was trimmed by 4 bases and J by 5 bases, leaving 8 bases between them. From germline, CDR1 is SGHDT and CDR2 YYEEEE.